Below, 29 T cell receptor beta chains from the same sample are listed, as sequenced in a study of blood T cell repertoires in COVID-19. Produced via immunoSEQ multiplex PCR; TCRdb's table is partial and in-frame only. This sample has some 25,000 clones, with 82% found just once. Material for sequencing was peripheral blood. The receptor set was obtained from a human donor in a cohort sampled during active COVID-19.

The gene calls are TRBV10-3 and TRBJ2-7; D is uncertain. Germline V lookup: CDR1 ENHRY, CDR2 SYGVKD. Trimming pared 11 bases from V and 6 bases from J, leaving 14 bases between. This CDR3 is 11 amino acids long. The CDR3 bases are TGTGCCCCCTCCCCAGGTGGCGAGCAGTACTTC. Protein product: CAPSPGGEQYF.

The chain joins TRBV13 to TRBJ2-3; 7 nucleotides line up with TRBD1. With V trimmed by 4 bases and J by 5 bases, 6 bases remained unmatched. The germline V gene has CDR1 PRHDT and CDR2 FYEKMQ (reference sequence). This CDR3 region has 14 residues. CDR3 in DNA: TGTGCCAGCAGCTCCGGACAGGTGGTAGATACGCAGTATTTT. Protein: CASSSGQVVDTQYF.

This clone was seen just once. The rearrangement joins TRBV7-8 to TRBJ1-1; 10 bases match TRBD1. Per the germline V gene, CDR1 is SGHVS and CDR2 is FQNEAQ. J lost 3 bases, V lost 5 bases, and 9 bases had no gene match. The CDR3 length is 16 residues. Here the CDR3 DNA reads TGTGCCAGCAGCCCAAAACCCGGGACAGGGGACACTGAAGCTTTCTTT. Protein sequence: CASSPKPGTGDTEAFF. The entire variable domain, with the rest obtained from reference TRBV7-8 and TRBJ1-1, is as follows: GAGVSQSPRYKVAKRGQDVALRCDPISGHVSLFWYQQALGQGPEFLTYFQNEAQLDKSGLPSDRFFAERPEGSVSTLKIQRTQQEDSAVYLCASSPKPGTGDTEAFFGQGTRLTVV.

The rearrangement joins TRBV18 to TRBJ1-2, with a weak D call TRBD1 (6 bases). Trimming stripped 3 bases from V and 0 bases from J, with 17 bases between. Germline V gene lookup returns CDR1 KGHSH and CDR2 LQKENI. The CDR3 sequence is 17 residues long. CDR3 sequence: CASSPRPGQTTNYGYTF. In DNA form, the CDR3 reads TGTGCCAGCTCACCTCGGCCGGGACAAACTACTAACTATGGCTACACCTTC.

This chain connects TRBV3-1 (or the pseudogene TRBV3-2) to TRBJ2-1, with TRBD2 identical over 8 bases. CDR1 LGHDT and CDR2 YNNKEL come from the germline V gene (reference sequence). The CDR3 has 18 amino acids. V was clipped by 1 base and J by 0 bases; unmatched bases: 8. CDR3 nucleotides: TGTGCCAGCAGCCAAGTTAGATTAGCGGGGCTCTCCTACAATGAGCAGTTCTTC. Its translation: CASSQVRLAGLSYNEQFF.

CDR3 sequence (DNA): TGTGCCAGCAGCATCGGACAGGGAAGAGGAAACACCATATATTTT. Its translation is CASSIGQGRGNTIYF. The J gene is TRBJ1-3, the V gene TRBV5-8, with 8 nucleotides matching TRBD1. Germline V gene data show CDR1 as SGHTS and CDR2 as YDEGEE. The CDR3 extends over 15 amino acids. The V segment lost 4 bases and the J segment 4 bases; nucleotides outside the gene matches: 7.

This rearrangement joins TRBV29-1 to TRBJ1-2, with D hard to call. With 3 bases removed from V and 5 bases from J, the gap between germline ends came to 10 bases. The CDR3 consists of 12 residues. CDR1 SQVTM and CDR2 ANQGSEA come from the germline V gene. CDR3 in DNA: TGCAGCGTTGAGGTTGAGCATTATGGCTACACCTTC. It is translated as CSVEVEHYGYTF.

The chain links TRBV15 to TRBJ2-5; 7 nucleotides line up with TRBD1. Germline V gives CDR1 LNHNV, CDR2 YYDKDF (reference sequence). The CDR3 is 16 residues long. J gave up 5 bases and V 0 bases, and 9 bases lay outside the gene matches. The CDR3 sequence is CATSRDNVLGGETQYF. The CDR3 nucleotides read TGTGCCACCAGCAGAGATAACGTCTTAGGGGGCGAGACCCAGTACTTC.

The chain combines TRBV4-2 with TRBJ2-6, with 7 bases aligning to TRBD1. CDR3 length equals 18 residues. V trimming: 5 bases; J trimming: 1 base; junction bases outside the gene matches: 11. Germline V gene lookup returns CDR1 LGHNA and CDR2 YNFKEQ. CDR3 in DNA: TGTGCCAGCAGCGGCCGACAGGGCAGGTCTTCTGGGGCCAACGTCCTGACTTTC. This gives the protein CASSGRQGRSSGANVLTF.

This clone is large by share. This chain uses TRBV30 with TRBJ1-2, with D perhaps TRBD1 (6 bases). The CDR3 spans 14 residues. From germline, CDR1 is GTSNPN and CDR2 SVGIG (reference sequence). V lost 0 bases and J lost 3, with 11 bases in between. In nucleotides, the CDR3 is TGTGCCTGGAGTGTATCGGGACATCACTATGGCTACACCTTC. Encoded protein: CAWSVSGHHYGYTF.

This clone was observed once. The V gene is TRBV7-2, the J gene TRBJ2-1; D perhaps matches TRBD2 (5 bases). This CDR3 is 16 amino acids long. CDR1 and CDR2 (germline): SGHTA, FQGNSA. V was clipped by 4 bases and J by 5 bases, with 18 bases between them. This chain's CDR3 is CASSSSGRPENNEQFF. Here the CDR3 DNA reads TGTGCCAGCAGCTCGAGCGGAAGGCCCGAAAACAATGAGCAGTTCTTC.

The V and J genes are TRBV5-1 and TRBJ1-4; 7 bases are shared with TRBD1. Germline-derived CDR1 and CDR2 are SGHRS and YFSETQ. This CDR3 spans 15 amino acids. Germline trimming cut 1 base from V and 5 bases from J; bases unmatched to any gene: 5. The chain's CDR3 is CASSLFTGDNEKLFF. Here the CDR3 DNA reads TGCGCCAGCAGCTTGTTTACAGGGGACAATGAAAAACTGTTTTTT. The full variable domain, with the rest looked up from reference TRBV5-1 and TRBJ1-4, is KAGVTQTPRYLIKTRGQQVTLSCSPISGHRSVSWYQQTPGQGLQFLFEYFSETQRNKGNFPGRFSGRQFSNSRSEMNVSTLELGDSALYLCASSLFTGDNEKLFFGSGTQLSVL.

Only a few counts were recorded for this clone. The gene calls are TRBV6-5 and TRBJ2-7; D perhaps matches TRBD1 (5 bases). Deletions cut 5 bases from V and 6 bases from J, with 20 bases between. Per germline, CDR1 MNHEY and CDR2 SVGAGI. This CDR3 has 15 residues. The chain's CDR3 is CASSPQGLRVGEQYF. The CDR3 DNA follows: TGTGCCAGCAGTCCCCAGGGTCTACGAGTGGGCGAGCAGTACTTC.

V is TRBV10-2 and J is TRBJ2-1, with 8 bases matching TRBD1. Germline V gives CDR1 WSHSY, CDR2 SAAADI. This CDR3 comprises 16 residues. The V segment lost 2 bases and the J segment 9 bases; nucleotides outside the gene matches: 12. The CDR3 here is CASSEIGQGGSTEQFF. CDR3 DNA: TGCGCCAGCAGTGAGATTGGACAGGGTGGCTCAACTGAGCAGTTCTTC.

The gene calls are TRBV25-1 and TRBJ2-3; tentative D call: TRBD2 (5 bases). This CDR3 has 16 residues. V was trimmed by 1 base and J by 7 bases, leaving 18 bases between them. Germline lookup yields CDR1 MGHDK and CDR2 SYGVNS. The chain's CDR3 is CASSEFRGLGFNTQYF. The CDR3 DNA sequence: TGTGCCAGCAGTGAATTTCGGGGTCTCGGTTTCAATACGCAGTATTTT.

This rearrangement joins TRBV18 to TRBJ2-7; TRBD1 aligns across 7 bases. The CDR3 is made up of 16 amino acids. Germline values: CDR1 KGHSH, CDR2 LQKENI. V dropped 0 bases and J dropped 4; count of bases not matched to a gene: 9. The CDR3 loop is CASSPPRQGPLYEQYF. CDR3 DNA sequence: TGTGCCAGCTCACCACCCAGACAGGGTCCCCTATACGAGCAGTACTTC.

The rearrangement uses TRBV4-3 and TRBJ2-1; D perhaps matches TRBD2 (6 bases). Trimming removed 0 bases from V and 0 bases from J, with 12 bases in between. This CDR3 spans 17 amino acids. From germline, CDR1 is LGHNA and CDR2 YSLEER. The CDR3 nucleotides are TGCGCCAGCAGCCAAGACGTAGCGGTTCTCTCCTACAATGAGCAGTTCTTC. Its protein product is CASSQDVAVLSYNEQFF.

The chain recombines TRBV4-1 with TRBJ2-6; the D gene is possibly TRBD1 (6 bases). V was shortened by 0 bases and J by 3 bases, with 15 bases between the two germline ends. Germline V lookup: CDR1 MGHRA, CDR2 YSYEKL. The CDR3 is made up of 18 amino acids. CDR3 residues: CASSQEGQGPFGANVLTF. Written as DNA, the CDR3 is TGCGCCAGCAGCCAAGAAGGGCAGGGGCCGTTTGGGGCCAACGTCCTGACTTTC.

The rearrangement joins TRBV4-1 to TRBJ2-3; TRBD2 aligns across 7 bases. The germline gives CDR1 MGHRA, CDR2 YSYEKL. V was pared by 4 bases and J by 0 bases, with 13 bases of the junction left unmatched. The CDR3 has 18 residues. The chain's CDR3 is CASSPVVSSGTSTDTQYF. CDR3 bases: TGCGCCAGCAGCCCGGTGGTGTCCAGCGGGACTAGCACAGATACGCAGTATTTT.

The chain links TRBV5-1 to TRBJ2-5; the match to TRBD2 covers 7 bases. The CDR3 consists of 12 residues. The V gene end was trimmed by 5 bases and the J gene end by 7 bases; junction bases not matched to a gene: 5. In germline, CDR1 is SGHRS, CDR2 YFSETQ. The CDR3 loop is CASSGGVGTQYF. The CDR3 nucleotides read TGCGCCAGCAGTGGGGGGGTTGGGACCCAGTACTTC.

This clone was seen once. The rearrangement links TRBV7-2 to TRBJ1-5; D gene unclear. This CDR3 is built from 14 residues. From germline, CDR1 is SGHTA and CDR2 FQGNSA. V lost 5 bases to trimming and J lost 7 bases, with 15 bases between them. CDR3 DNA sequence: TGTGCCAGCAGCCCAGAGCGGGGTTACCAGCCCCAGCATTTT. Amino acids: CASSPERGYQPQHF.

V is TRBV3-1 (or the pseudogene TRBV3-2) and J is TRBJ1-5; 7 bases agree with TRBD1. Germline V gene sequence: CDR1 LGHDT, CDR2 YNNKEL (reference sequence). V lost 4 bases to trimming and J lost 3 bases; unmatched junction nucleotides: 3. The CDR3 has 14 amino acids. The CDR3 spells CASSLGTVNQPQHF. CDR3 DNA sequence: TGTGCCAGCAGCCTAGGGACAGTCAATCAGCCCCAGCATTTT.

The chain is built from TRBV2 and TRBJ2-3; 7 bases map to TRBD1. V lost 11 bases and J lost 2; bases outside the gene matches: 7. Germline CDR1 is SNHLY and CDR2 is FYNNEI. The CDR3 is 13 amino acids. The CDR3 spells CAGTVDFTDTQYF. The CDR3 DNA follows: TGTGCCGGGACAGTCGACTTCACAGATACGCAGTATTTT. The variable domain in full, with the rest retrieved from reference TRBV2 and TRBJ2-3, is EPEVTQTPSHQVTQMGQEVILRCVPISNHLYFYWYRQILGQKVEFLVSFYNNEISEKSEIFDDQFSVERPDGSNFTLKIRSTKLEDSAMYFCAGTVDFTDTQYFGPGTRLTVL.

CDR3 protein: CASSVKGLAGEFTYNEQFF. In DNA form, the CDR3 reads TGTGCCAGCAGCGTAAAGGGACTAGCGGGAGAATTTACCTACAATGAGCAGTTCTTC. V and J are TRBV7-9 and TRBJ2-1; 14 bases match TRBD2. Trimming removed 5 bases from V and 2 bases from J; junction bases left unmatched: 11. CDR3 length equals 19 residues. Germline assignment: CDR1 SEHNR and CDR2 FQNEAQ (reference sequence).

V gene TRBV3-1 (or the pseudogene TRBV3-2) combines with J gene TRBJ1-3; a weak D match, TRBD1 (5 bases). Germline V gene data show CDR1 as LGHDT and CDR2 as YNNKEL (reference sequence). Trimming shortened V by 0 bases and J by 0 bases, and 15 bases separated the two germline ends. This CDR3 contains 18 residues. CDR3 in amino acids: CASSQDAGGSFSGNTIYF. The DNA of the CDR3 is TGTGCCAGCAGCCAAGACGCTGGGGGGTCATTCTCTGGAAACACCATATATTTT.

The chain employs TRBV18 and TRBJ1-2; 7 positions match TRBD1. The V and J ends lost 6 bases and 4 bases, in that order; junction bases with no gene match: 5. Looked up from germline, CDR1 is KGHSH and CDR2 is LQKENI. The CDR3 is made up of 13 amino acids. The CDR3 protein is CASSPDRVYGYTF. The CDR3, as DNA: TGTGCCAGCTCCCCAGACAGGGTCTATGGCTACACCTTC.

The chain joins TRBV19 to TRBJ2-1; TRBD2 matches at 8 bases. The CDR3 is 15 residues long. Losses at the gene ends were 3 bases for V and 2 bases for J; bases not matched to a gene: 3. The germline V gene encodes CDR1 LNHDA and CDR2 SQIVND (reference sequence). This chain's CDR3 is CASSITSGTYNEQFF. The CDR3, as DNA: TGTGCCAGTAGTATTACTAGCGGAACCTACAATGAGCAGTTCTTC.

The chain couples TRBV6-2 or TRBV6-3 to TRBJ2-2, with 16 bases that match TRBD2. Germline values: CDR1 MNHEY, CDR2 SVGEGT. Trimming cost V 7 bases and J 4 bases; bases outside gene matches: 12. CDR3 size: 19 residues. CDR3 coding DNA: TGTGCCAGCACCCCACGGGGACTAGCGGGAGGGCCAGGCACCGGGGAGCTGTTTTTT. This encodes CASTPRGLAGGPGTGELFF.

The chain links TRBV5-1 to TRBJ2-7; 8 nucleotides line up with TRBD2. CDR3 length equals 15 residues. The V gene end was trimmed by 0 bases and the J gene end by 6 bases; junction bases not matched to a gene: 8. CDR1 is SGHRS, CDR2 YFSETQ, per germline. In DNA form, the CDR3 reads TGCGCCAGCAGCTTGGATCATGGCGGGAGGTCCGAGCAGTACTTC. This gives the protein CASSLDHGGRSEQYF.